The next 20 T cell receptor beta chains were all read from a single sample in a study of CD8 T cells in ankylosing spondylitis. No antigens are known for them. TCRdb reprocessed the 5' RACE reads with MiXCR, giving one entry per CDR3 protein. This table holds a few hundred thousand distinct CDR3 sequences, more than 15% found once. General study results and limits: A motif in TCR beta, a set of fewer than ten highly homologous variants, appeared characteristic of ankylosing spondylitis blood.

Sequenced input: blood, either unsorted or a sorted T cell fraction (not recorded which). The source is a male donor with ankylosing spondylitis.

This chain uses TRBV29-1 with TRBJ1-4; D perhaps matches TRBD1 (5 bases). The CDR3 sequence is 14 residues long. CDR1 is SQVTM and CDR2 is ANQGSEA in the germline V gene. The chain's CDR3 is CSGTATGTNEKLFF. The CDR3 DNA sequence: TGCAGTGGAACGGCTACAGGAACTAATGAAAAACTGTTTTTT.

This clonotype was counted at least ten times. The chain combines TRBV20-1 with TRBJ1-4; 12 bases agree with TRBD1. This CDR3 is 16 amino acids long. Germline CDR1 reads DFQATT; CDR2 reads SNEGSKA (reference sequence). Trimming removed 0 bases from V and 5 bases from J; junction bases left unmatched: 4. The CDR3 DNA reads TGCAGTGCTAGAGAGGGACAGGGGGCCTCCAATGAAAAACTGTTTTTT. Its translation is CSAREGQGASNEKLFF.

The rearrangement joins TRBV20-1 to TRBJ2-7; 8 bases match TRBD1. CDR3 length: 14 amino acids. After removal of 6 bases from V and 5 bases from J, the junction contained 12 bases not matched to a gene. CDR1 is DFQATT and CDR2 is SNEGSKA in the germline V gene (reference sequence). CDR3 residues: CSATDRAVNHEQYF. The DNA for the CDR3 is TGCAGTGCCACGGACAGGGCGGTTAACCACGAGCAGTACTTC.

This clonotype was detected many times. The chain joins TRBV29-1 to TRBJ1-1; possible D gene TRBD1, 5 bases. Trimming shortened V by 6 bases and J by 1 base, and 9 bases separated the two germline ends. In germline, CDR1 is SQVTM, CDR2 ANQGSEA. The CDR3 covers 12 residues. The CDR3 region is CSVGAGNTEAFF. CDR3 bases: TGCAGCGTCGGGGCTGGGAACACTGAAGCTTTCTTT.

DNA of the CDR3: TGCAGTGCCCCCCCCAGGGGCACAGATACGCAGTATTTT. Protein product: CSAPPRGTDTQYF. V is TRBV20-1 and J is TRBJ2-3; D is possibly TRBD1 (5 bases). Germline V CDR1 and CDR2: DFQATT, SNEGSKA (reference sequence). This CDR3 comprises 13 residues. Trimming removed 6 bases at V and 1 base at J, with 11 bases between.

This clonotype was picked up a small number of times. CDR3 nucleotide sequence: TGCAGTGCTAGTGGGGTCCGGTTCGCCGGGGAGCTGTTTTTT. Amino acids: CSASGVRFAGELFF. The genes are TRBV20-1 and TRBJ2-2; D remains ambiguous. Germline-derived CDR1 and CDR2 are DFQATT and SNEGSKA (reference sequence). V was cut by 3 bases and J by 6 bases, with 14 bases left in between. This CDR3 is 14 amino acids long.

This clonotype was counted ten times or more. For the CDR3, the DNA is TGTGCCAGCAGCAGGACAAAAGGAACCTACGAGCAGTACTTC. Its translation: CASSRTKGTYEQYF. J is TRBJ2-7 and V is TRBV3-1; maybe TRBD1 (5 bases). This CDR3 is built from 14 residues. The V and J ends lost 5 bases and 2 bases respectively, with 13 bases between them. Germline V gene data show CDR1 as LGHDT and CDR2 as YNNKEL (reference sequence).

The chain is built from TRBV7-9 and TRBJ2-2; TRBD2 agrees at 8 bases. The CDR3 extends over 15 amino acids. Unmatched junction bases numbered 7, after V lost 6 bases and J lost 4 bases. Looked up from germline, CDR1 is SEHNR and CDR2 is FQNEAQ (reference sequence). CDR3 sequence reads: CASRRGTRVTGELFF. CDR3 DNA: TGTGCCAGCAGACGGGGGACTAGGGTCACCGGGGAGCTGTTTTTT.

This clonotype was seen a few times. This sequence joins TRBV6-2 or TRBV6-3 and TRBJ2-5; 8 nucleotides match TRBD1. Trimming took 6 bases from V and 5 from J; bases not matched to a gene: 8. CDR1 is MNHEY and CDR2 is SVGEGT in the germline V gene. The CDR3 runs 14 residues. The CDR3 spells CASSSTGGPETQYF. CDR3 coding DNA: TGTGCCAGCAGCTCAACAGGGGGTCCGGAGACCCAGTACTTC.

This clonotype was observed at least ten times. The gene calls are TRBV6-5 and TRBJ2-3; the D gene is possibly TRBD2 (6 bases). There are 15 residues in the CDR3. Germline loops: CDR1 MNHEY, CDR2 SVGAGI. Deletions cut 9 bases from V and 1 base from J, with 17 bases between. CDR3 loop: CASRARAGRTDTQYF. The CDR3 DNA follows: TGTGCCAGTCGTGCTCGAGCGGGTCGCACAGATACGCAGTATTTT.

J is TRBJ1-1 and V is TRBV6-1; 9 bases agree with TRBD1. V dropped 6 bases and J dropped 4; count of bases not matched to a gene: 6. The CDR3 covers 14 residues. The germline CDR1 and CDR2 sequences are MNHNS and SASEGT. The CDR3 sequence is CASREDRGRTEAFF. Here the CDR3 DNA reads TGTGCCAGCAGAGAGGACAGGGGCCGCACTGAAGCTTTCTTT.

This clonotype appeared many times. V and J are TRBV29-1 and TRBJ2-1; tentatively, D is TRBD2 (6 bases). Trimming stripped 7 bases from V and 4 bases from J, with 14 bases between. Germline V gene lookup returns CDR1 SQVTM and CDR2 ANQGSEA. The CDR3 is 13 amino acids. The CDR3 loop is CSARGSGYNEQFF. The CDR3 DNA reads as TGCAGCGCCCGGGGGTCAGGGTACAATGAGCAGTTCTTC.

There are a few counts of this clonotype. This chain links TRBV7-9 with TRBJ2-2; the D gene is possibly TRBD2 (7 bases). Germline V gene lookup returns CDR1 SEHNR and CDR2 FQNEAQ (reference sequence). Trimming removed 7 bases from V and 0 bases from J, with 15 bases in between. The CDR3 contains 16 residues. The CDR3 nucleotides read TGTGCCAGCACCAATAGGGGGGGCACGAACACCGGGGAGCTGTTTTTT. Translating it yields CASTNRGGTNTGELFF.

This clonotype turned up a few times. V is TRBV7-9 and J is TRBJ2-2; D gene unclear. Germline CDR1 and CDR2: SEHNR and FQNEAQ (reference sequence). The CDR3 is 15 residues long. V lost 5 bases, J lost 6 bases, and 16 bases lay in between. CDR3 sequence (DNA): TGTGCCAGCAGCCGTCCGGTCACCGAGGCCGGGGAGCTGTTTTTT. It specifies CASSRPVTEAGELFF.

This clonotype has a handful of counts. The gene calls are TRBV24-1 and TRBJ1-6; D is uncertain. The germline gives CDR1 KGHDR, CDR2 SFDVKD. The germline V and J ends were trimmed by 0 bases and 10 bases, with 12 bases remaining between them. The CDR3 contains 15 residues. DNA for the CDR3: TGTGCCACCAGTGATTTGCCGGATGAGGAGTCACCCCTCCACTTT. This codes for CATSDLPDEESPLHF.

This clonotype was recorded many times. The CDR3 DNA follows: TGTGCCAGCAGTTCCAGGGTGGACACTGAAGCTTTCTTT. This translates into CASSSRVDTEAFF. The chain employs TRBV12-3 or TRBV12-4 and TRBJ1-1; weak D call: TRBD1 (5 bases). This CDR3 has 13 residues. The V end lost 4 bases, the J end lost 3 bases, and 9 bases lay between the germline ends.

This clonotype has ten or more counts. This sequence joins TRBV12-3 or TRBV12-4 and TRBJ1-1; D possibly corresponds to TRBD1 (6 bases). This CDR3 is built from 12 residues. Trimming pared 6 bases from V and 8 bases from J, leaving 13 bases between. CDR3 bases: TGTGCCAGCAGCTTCGGGGGGACAGAAGCTTTCTTT. It translates to CASSFGGTEAFF.

This chain connects TRBV10-2 to TRBJ1-2; the D gene is possibly TRBD1 (6 bases). The CDR3 is 14 amino acids. Per germline, CDR1 WSHSY and CDR2 SAAADI. Trimming removed 6 bases from V and 4 bases from J, with 15 bases in between. The CDR3 DNA reads TGCGCCAGCAGAGGAAAGGGGGTAGGCTATGGCTACACCTTC. It is translated as CASRGKGVGYGYTF.

The chain carries TRBV29-1 and TRBJ2-7; tentatively, D is TRBD1 (7 bases). There are 11 residues in the CDR3. With 6 bases removed from V and 8 bases from J, the gap between germline ends came to 14 bases. Germline CDR1 SQVTM, CDR2 ANQGSEA. The CDR3 region is CSVPRGEQQYF. The CDR3 bases are TGCAGCGTGCCCAGGGGGGAGCAGCAGTACTTC.

This chain joins TRBV7-8 and TRBJ2-5; D may match TRBD1 or TRBD2 (6 bases each). CDR3 length: 16 residues. Trimming left V 5 bases short and J 2 bases short, with 18 bases between. CDR1 is SGHVS, CDR2 FQNEAQ, per germline. CDR3 region: CASSGRPGARQETQYF. The CDR3 DNA follows: TGTGCCAGCAGCGGCCGTCCGGGGGCGAGGCAAGAGACCCAGTACTTC. The full variable domain, rest sourced from reference TRBV7-8 and TRBJ2-5, is GAGVSQSPRYKVAKRGQDVALRCDPISGHVSLFWYQQALGQGPEFLTYFQNEAQLDKSGLPSDRFFAERPEGSVSTLKIQRTQQEDSAVYLCASSGRPGARQETQYFGPGTRLLVL.